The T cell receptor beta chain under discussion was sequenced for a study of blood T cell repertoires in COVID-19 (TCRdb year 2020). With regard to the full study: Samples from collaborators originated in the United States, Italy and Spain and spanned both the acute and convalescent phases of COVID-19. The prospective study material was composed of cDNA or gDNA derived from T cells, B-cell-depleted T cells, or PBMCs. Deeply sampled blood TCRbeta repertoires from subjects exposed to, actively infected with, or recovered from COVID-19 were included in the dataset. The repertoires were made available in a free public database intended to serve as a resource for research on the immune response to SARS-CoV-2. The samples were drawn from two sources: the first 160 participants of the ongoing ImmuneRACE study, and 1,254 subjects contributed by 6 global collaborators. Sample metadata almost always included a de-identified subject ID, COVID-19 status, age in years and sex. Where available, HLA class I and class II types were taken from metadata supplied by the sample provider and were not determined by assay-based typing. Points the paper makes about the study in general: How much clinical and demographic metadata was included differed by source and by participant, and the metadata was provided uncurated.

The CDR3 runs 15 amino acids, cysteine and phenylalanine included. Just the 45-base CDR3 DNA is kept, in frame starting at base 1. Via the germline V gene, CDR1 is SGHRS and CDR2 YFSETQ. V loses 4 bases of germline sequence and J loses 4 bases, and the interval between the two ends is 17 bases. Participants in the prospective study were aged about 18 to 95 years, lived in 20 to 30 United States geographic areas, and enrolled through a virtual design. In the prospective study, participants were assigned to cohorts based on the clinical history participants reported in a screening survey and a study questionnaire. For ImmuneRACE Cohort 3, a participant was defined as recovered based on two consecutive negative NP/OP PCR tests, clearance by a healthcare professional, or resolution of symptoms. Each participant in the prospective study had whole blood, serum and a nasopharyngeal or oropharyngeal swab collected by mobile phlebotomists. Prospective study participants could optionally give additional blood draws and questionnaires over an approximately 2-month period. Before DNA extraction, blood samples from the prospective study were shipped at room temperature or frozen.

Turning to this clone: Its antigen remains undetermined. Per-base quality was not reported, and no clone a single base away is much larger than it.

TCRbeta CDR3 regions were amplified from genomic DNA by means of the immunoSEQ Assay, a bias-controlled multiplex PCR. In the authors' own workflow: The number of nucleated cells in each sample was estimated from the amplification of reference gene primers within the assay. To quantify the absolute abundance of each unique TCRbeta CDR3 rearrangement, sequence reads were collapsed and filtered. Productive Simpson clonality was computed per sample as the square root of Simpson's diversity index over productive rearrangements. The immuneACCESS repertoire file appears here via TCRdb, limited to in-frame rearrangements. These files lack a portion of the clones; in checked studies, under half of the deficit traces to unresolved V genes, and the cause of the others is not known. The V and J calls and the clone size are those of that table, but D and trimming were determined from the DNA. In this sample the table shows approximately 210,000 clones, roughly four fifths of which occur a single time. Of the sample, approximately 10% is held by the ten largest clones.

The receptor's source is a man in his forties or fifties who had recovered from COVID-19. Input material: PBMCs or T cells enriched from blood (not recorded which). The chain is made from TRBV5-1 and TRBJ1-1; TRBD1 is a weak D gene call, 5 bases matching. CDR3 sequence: CASSRSAGEVTEAFF. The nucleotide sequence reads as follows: TGCGCCAGCAGCCGGAGTGCGGGGGAGGTCACTGAAGCTTTCTTT.